One and the same sample provided the 11 T cell receptor beta chains below, sequenced in a study of shared clonotypes between healthy human individuals. TCRdb keeps only in-frame clones here, not all; method: immunoSEQ multiplex PCR. Here the sample spans over a million clones, around 78% being singletons. Sequencing was carried out using memory CD4+ T cells from PBMCs. This sample's subset: CD45RA-negative fraction. The receptor source for this set is a man younger than 35 in good health. Some clones in this sample may be carry-over from other donors' samples.

A single count supports this clone. This chain uses TRBV18 with TRBJ1-2; D unclear. The CDR3 extends over 13 amino acids. From germline, CDR1 is KGHSH and CDR2 LQKENI. Deletions cut 3 bases from V and 4 bases from J, with 9 bases between. The CDR3 DNA sequence: TGTGCCAGCTCACCGGCACAGACCTATGGCTACACCTTC. This encodes CASSPAQTYGYTF.

In this sample, this clone turned up a few times. Other DNA sequences in the same sample also yield this CDR3. The V and J genes are TRBV27 and TRBJ1-2; TRBD1 is a possible D gene (6 bases). This CDR3 has 15 residues. Trimming left V 5 bases short and J 4 bases short, with 17 bases between. The germline gives CDR1 MNHEY, CDR2 SMNVEV (reference sequence). CDR3 loop: CASSPSTGRGYGYTF. CDR3 DNA sequence: TGTGCCAGCAGTCCATCCACCGGCAGGGGCTATGGCTACACCTTC.

The chain employs TRBV21-1 and TRBJ1-3; the DNA was not used to check the table's D call, TRBD1. TRBV21-1 is classified as a pseudogene. The length of the CDR3 is 16 residues. The DNA for the CDR3 is TGTGCCAGCAGCAAAGGTTACAGGGCGTATGGAAACACCATATATTTT. This translates into CASSKGYRAYGNTIYF.

This chain uses TRBV7-6 with TRBJ2-6, with D perhaps assigned TRBD1 or TRBD2 (5 bases each). The CDR3 loop spans 17 amino acids. Trimming removed 0 bases from V and 0 bases from J, with 9 bases in between. CDR1 is SGHVS and CDR2 is FNYEAQ in the germline V gene. CDR3 DNA sequence: TGTGCCAGCAGCTTAGCGGTGGGACGCTCTGGGGCCAACGTCCTGACTTTC. Translating it yields CASSLAVGRSGANVLTF.

The chain has TRBV9 and TRBJ2-5; TRBD2 matches 10 bases. Germline V gene lookup returns CDR1 SGDLS and CDR2 YYNGEE. The CDR3 extends over 14 amino acids. Unmatched junction bases numbered 5, after V lost 0 bases and J lost 9 bases. The DNA for the CDR3 is TGTGCCAGCAGCGTAGGACTAGCGGGTGCGGCCCAGTACTTC. It is translated as CASSVGLAGAAQYF.

This clone was observed a single time. The CDR3 sequence: CASRRGQGNTEAFF. The CDR3 region has the DNA TGTGCCAGCAGACGGGGACAGGGGAACACTGAAGCTTTCTTT. The chain has TRBV6-5 and TRBJ1-1; 9 nucleotides align to TRBD1. The CDR3 consists of 14 residues. Per the germline V gene, CDR1 is MNHEY and CDR2 is SVGAGI. V lost 6 bases to trimming and J lost 1 base; unmatched junction nucleotides: 3.

This chain connects TRBV19 to TRBJ1-5, with TRBD1 identical over 9 bases. Germline-derived CDR1 and CDR2 are LNHDA and SQIVND (reference sequence). V trimming: 7 bases; J trimming: 6 bases; junction bases outside the gene matches: 13. The CDR3 is 16 residues long. Here the CDR3 DNA reads TGTGCCAGTAACCCCCGAGGACAGGGGTATGTTCAGCCCCAGCATTTT. Its translation: CASNPRGQGYVQPQHF.

The chain employs TRBV14 and TRBJ2-6; the match to TRBD2 covers 7 bases. V lost 3 bases, J lost 3 bases, and 8 bases stayed unmatched. The length of the CDR3 is 17 residues. Germline V lookup: CDR1 SGHDN, CDR2 FVKESK. The CDR3 DNA sequence: TGTGCCAGCAGCCAGGGGAGAGGACTAGATGGGGCCAACGTCCTGACTTTC. This gives the protein CASSQGRGLDGANVLTF.

This chain links TRBV10-3 with TRBJ1-1; 7 positions match TRBD1. The CDR3 runs to 16 residues. Germline CDR1 is ENHRY and CDR2 is SYGVKD. Unmatched junction bases numbered 12, after V lost 2 bases and J lost 6 bases. The CDR3 DNA reads TGTGCCATCAGTGAGAGAGAAACAGGGGATAGAGCTGAAGCTTTCTTT. Its protein is CAISERETGDRAEAFF.

This chain connects TRBV6-1 to TRBJ2-3; D uncertain. Germline CDR1 and CDR2: MNHNS and SASEGT. There are 11 residues in the CDR3. Between the trimmed V and J ends, which lost 3 bases and 5 bases, there was a span of 3 bases. The DNA of the CDR3 is TGTGCCAGCAGTGATCAAGATACGCAGTATTTT. Its protein product is CASSDQDTQYF.

This chain connects TRBV11-2 to TRBJ2-7; D not certain. Germline V gene sequence: CDR1 SGHAT, CDR2 FQNNGV. The CDR3 has 12 residues. V was trimmed by 5 bases and J by 12 bases, leaving 17 bases between them. Here the CDR3 reads CASSLPNSDPYF. The DNA for the CDR3 is TGTGCCAGCAGCCTACCGAACAGCGACCCGTACTTC.